This TCR beta chain was identified in a study of T cell responses to AZD1222 COVID-19 vaccine. Study-level information: Timing groups of about 4 and about 12 weeks for second doses were pooled. Study-wide points: Among the donors, most were white British and more were female, and clonal diversity was possibly underestimated. Elevations in Spike-specific TCR breadth and depth followed administration of two AZD1222 doses. Seropositive AZD1222 recipients at baseline numbered only five to seven.

Regarding this clone: Its specificity is not known.

Germline CDR1 LGHDT, CDR2 YNNKEL (reference sequence). This CDR3 has 13 amino acids. V lost 2 bases to trimming and J lost 8 bases, with 12 bases between them. The data were produced by immunoSEQ multiplex PCR, yet TCRdb's version contains in-frame clones alone and is incomplete. Of 160,000 or so clones in the sample, approximately 92% were seen once. The source of this sequence is an adult in good health. This specimen consisted of peripheral blood, obtained on day 0 of AZD1222 vaccination. V usage is TRBV3-1 (or the pseudogene TRBV3-2) and J usage is TRBJ1-2, with D possibly matching TRBD1 (5 bases). DNA of the CDR3: TGTGCCAGCAGCCAAAGTCAGGGAGAGGGCTACACCTTC. Translation: CASSQSQGEGYTF.